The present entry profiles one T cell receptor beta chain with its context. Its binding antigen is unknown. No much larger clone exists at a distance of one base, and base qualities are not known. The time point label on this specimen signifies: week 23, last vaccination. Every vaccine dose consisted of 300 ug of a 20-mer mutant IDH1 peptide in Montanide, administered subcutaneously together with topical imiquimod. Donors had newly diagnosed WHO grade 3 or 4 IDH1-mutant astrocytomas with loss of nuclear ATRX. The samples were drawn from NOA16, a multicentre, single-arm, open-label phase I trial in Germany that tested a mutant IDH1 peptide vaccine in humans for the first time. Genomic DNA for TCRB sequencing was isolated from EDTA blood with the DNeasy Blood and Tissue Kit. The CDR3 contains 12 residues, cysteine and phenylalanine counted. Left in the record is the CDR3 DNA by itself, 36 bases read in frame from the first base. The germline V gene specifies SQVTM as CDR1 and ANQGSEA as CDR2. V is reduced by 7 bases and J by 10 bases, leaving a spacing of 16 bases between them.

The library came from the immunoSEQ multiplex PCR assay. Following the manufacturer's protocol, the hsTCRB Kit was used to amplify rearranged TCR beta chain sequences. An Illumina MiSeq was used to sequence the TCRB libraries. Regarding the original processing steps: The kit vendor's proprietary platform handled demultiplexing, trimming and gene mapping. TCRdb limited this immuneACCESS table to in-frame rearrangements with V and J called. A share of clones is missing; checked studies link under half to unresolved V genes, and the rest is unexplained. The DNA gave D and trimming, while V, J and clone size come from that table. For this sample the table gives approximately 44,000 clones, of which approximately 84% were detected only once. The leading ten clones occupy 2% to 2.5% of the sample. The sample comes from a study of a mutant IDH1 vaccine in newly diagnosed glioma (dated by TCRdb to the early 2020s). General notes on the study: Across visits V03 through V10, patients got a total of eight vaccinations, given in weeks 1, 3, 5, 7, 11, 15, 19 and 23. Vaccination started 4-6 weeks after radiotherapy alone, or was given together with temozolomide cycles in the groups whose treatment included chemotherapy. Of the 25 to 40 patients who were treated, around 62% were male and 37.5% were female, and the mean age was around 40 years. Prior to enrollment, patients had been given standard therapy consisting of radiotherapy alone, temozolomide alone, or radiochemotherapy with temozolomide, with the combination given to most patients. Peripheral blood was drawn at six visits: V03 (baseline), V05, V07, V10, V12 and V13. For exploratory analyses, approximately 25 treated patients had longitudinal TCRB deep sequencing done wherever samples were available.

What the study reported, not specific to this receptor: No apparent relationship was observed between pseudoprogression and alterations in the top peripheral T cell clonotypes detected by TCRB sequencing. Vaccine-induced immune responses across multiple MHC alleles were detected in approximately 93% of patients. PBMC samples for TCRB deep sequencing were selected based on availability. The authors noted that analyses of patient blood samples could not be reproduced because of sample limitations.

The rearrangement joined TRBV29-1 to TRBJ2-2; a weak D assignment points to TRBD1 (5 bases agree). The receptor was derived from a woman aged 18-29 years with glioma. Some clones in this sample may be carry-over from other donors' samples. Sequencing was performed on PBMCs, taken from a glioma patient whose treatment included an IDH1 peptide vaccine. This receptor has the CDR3 CSGARAREELFF. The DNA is TGCAGCGGGGCCAGGGCAAGGGAGGAGCTGTTTTTT.